Below, 3 T cell receptor beta chains from the same sample are listed, as sequenced in a study of T cell changes during pregnancy in multiple sclerosis. Repertoires were generated with immunoSEQ multiplex PCR, while TCRdb's copy carries only in-frame clones and drops some. The sample has about 50,000 clones, approximately 92% seen once. The source was CD4+ T cells from peripheral blood mononuclear cells, collected in the third trimester of pregnancy. The receptor source for this set is a female donor with multiple sclerosis, enrolled in a pregnancy study.

This chain's CDR3 is CASRRGSTNYEQYF. Here the CDR3 DNA reads TGTGCCAGCAGGCGAGGGAGTACCAACTACGAGCAGTACTTC. V and J are TRBV6-5 and TRBJ2-7; D is possibly TRBD2 (5 bases). The V gene's germline CDR1 is MNHEY and CDR2 SVGAGI. The CDR3 loop spans 14 amino acids. Trimming stripped 6 bases from V and 3 bases from J, with 15 bases between.

The chain carries TRBV10-3 and TRBJ1-1, with D maybe TRBD1 (5 bases). Germline lookup yields CDR1 ENHRY and CDR2 SYGVKD. The CDR3 covers 11 residues. Trimming left V 11 bases short and J 7 bases short, with 14 bases between. The CDR3 here is CAAGGRGEAFF. In DNA, the CDR3 is TGTGCCGCTGGCGGGAGGGGTGAAGCTTTCTTT.

This clone was picked up a small number of times. This rearrangement joins TRBV29-1 to TRBJ1-1, with D tentatively TRBD1 (5 bases). Deletions cut 1 base from V and 1 base from J, with 13 bases between. CDR1 is SQVTM and CDR2 is ANQGSEA in the germline V gene. There are 15 residues in the CDR3. CDR3 in amino acids: CSVEAYRRGNTEAFF. CDR3 in DNA: TGCAGCGTTGAAGCATACAGGAGGGGGAACACTGAAGCTTTCTTT.